What follows is one T cell receptor (beta chain) and its context. Its cognate antigen is unknown. Specified time point: week 47, end of study. Each dose of the vaccine consisted of 300 ug of mutant IDH1 20-mer peptide, with topical imiquimod. Sequencing used immunoSEQ multiplex PCR; TCRdb keeps in-frame clones, though not all of them. The sample consists of about 85,000 clones, around 92% of them appearing once. The germline V gene has CDR1 LNHDA and CDR2 SQIVND (reference sequence). CDR3 length: 17 residues. Trimming shortened V by 6 bases and J by 4 bases, and 22 bases separated the two germline ends. The data belong to a study of a mutant IDH1 vaccine in newly diagnosed glioma. Study background: Vaccine dosing followed radiotherapy by 4-6 weeks, or accompanied temozolomide cycles. Beforehand, treatment had been radiotherapy, temozolomide, or both; the majority received both. The study's findings and limits: Changes to the top peripheral T cell clonotypes appeared unrelated to pseudoprogression.

Source: PBMCs, taken from a glioma patient whose treatment included an IDH1 peptide vaccine. The TCR was taken from a woman aged 45-60 years with glioma. The rearrangement joins TRBV19 to TRBJ1-5; D not certain. The CDR3 protein is CASSPGNSPSTNQPQHF. CDR3 nucleotide sequence: TGTGCCAGTAGCCCGGGAAACTCCCCTTCCACTAATCAGCCCCAGCATTTT.